The next 13 T cell receptor beta chains were all read from a single sample in a study of T cell repertoires in cytomegalovirus infection. TCRdb used MiXCR to reprocess the reads, holding one entry per CDR3 protein. The sample yields about 130,000 distinct CDR3 sequences, more than 7% seen once. Material: PBMCs. Every receptor here comes from a human donor in good health (CMV status not recorded). Some clones in this sample may be carry-over from other donors' samples.

This clonotype was observed at least ten times. The chain has TRBV19 and TRBJ1-2; 8 bases agree with TRBD1. The CDR3 covers 15 residues. V dropped 7 bases and J dropped 6; count of bases not matched to a gene: 13. CDR1 is LNHDA and CDR2 is SQIVND in the germline V gene (reference sequence). CDR3 sequence (DNA): TGTGCCAGTACCATAGGCCAGGGGGCGAAGGATGGCTACACCTTC. It codes for CASTIGQGAKDGYTF.

Notes on this clonotype: Just one base apart from a much larger clone, this may be a read error. The V gene is TRBV14, the J gene TRBJ1-2, with D uncertain. The CDR3 totals 15 residues. Germline CDR1 and CDR2: SGHDN and FVKESK. The CDR3 nucleotides are TGTGCCAGCAGCCAAGGAATAGGCGTTCTTTATGGCCACACCTTC. Translation gives CASSQGIGVLYGHTF.

This clonotype was counted ten times or more. This chain uses TRBV6-6 with TRBJ1-1, with D possibly TRBD1 on 6 matching bases. The CDR3 has 14 residues. Germline-derived CDR1 and CDR2 are MNHNY and SVGAGI (reference sequence). The V gene lost 8 bases and the J gene lost 1 base, with 14 bases spanning the gap. The CDR3 coding sequence is TGTGCCAGCGGTAACAGGGTGGCGAACACTGAAGCTTTCTTT. It yields the protein CASGNRVANTEAFF.

This clonotype occurred many times. The rearrangement uses TRBV30 and TRBJ2-7; 7 bases are a match to TRBD1. Germline CDR1 reads GTSNPN; CDR2 reads SVGIG (reference sequence). The CDR3 covers 13 residues. Trimming at V came to 6 bases and at J to 0 bases, leaving 5 bases not matched to a gene. CDR3 sequence (DNA): TGTGCCTGTAACAGGGGAAACTCCTACGAGCAGTACTTC. Translated, it gives CACNRGNSYEQYF.

The rearrangement links TRBV20-1 to TRBJ2-7; D gene ambiguous. The CDR3 length is 15 residues. The germline gives CDR1 DFQATT, CDR2 SNEGSKA (reference sequence). V lost 6 bases and J lost 0, with 18 bases in between. Written as DNA, the CDR3 is TGCAGTGCCCCGGACCTTTATCCGAGCTCCTACGAGCAGTACTTC. It yields the protein CSAPDLYPSSYEQYF.

This clonotype occurred many times. The chain links TRBV12-3 or TRBV12-4 to TRBJ1-1; weak D call: TRBD1 (6 bases). Trimming stripped 7 bases from V and 4 bases from J, with 16 bases between. CDR3 length equals 14 residues. CDR3 nucleotides: TGTGCCAGCAATGGGACACCACGCGTCACTGAAGCTTTCTTT. Its protein is CASNGTPRVTEAFF.

This clonotype was seen at least ten times. The V gene is TRBV19, the J gene TRBJ1-2, with a tentative D call TRBD1 (6 bases). Looked up from germline, CDR1 is LNHDA and CDR2 is SQIVND (reference sequence). The CDR3 is 18 amino acids. Trimming took off 2 bases at V and 8 bases at J, with 27 bases between the two ends. The CDR3 DNA is TGTGCCAGTAGTATATATTCCCACCCAGGGGCCGACCCCTTCGGCTACACCTTC. Its protein product is CASSIYSHPGADPFGYTF.

This clonotype occurred many times. The chain uses TRBV28 and TRBJ1-5, with D perhaps TRBD1 (6 bases). Germline CDR1 MDHEN, CDR2 SYDVKM. The CDR3 sequence is 16 residues long. Trimming took 1 base from V and 3 from J, leaving 13 bases between them. The CDR3 spells CASSLLGRGSNQPQHF. The CDR3 DNA follows: TGTGCCAGCAGTTTATTGGGCAGGGGATCCAATCAGCCCCAGCATTTT.

The table lists this clonotype with many counts. This chain joins TRBV28 and TRBJ1-6, with 7 bases aligning to TRBD1. V lost 5 bases, J lost 14 bases, and 18 bases stayed unmatched. Looked up from germline, CDR1 is MDHEN and CDR2 is SYDVKM. The CDR3 has 16 residues. This chain's CDR3 is CASSLEGRQGPFALHF. The CDR3 coding sequence is TGTGCCAGCAGTCTCGAGGGCAGACAGGGCCCCTTTGCCCTCCACTTT.

This clonotype was observed many times. The chain recombines TRBV9 with TRBJ2-3, with a tentative D call TRBD2 (6 bases). Trimming took off 2 bases at V and 2 bases at J, with 12 bases between the two ends. The CDR3 runs to 15 residues. Per germline, CDR1 SGDLS and CDR2 YYNGEE. The CDR3 loop reads CASSVGDFHTDTQYF. In DNA form, the CDR3 reads TGTGCCAGCAGCGTGGGGGACTTCCACACAGATACGCAGTATTTT.

This clonotype was seen ten or more times. J is TRBJ2-1 and V is TRBV29-1, with TRBD2 matching over 8 bases. Germline CDR1 and CDR2: SQVTM and ANQGSEA. Trimming removed 3 bases from V and 10 bases from J; junction bases left unmatched: 11. CDR3 length: 14 residues. The CDR3 loop is CSVESAGDIGEQFF. DNA for the CDR3: TGCAGCGTTGAGTCAGCGGGGGACATCGGGGAGCAGTTCTTC.

With respect to this clonotype: Sequence at one end of the junction differs from germline and may be a read error. The J gene is TRBJ2-2, the V gene TRBV2; no firm D call. CDR1 and CDR2 from the germline V gene are SNHLY and FYNNEI. The CDR3 consists of 12 residues. CDR3 sequence: CAGSSSGGELFF. The CDR3 DNA reads TGTGCCGGCAGTTCCTCCGGTGGGGAGCTGTTTTTT.

In its sample, this clonotype was seen once. This clone may be a read error of a much larger clone one base away. The chain combines TRBV2 with TRBJ2-7; TRBD2 aligns across 11 bases. Germline lookup yields CDR1 SNHLY and CDR2 FYNNEI. The CDR3 has 15 amino acids. The chain's CDR3 is CPSTVSGGGSYEQYF. As DNA, the CDR3 is TGTCCCAGCACCGTTAGCGGGGGGGGCTCCTACGAGCAGTACTTC.